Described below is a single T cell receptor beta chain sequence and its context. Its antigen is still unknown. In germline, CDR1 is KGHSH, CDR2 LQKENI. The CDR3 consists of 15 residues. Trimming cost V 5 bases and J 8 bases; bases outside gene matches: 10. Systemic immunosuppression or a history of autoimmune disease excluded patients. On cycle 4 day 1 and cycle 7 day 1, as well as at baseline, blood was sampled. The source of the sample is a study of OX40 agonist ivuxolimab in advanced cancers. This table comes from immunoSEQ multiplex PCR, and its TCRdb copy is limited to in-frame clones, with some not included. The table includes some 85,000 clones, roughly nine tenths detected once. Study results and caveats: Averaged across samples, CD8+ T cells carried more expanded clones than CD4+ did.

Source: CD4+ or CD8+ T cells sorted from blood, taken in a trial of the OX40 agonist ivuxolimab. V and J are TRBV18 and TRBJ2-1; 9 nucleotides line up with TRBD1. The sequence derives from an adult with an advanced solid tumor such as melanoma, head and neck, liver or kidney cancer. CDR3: CASSLADRGRYEQFF. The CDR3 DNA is TGTGCCAGCTCATTAGCGGACAGGGGAAGATATGAGCAGTTCTTC.